Sequencing of this TCR beta chain was carried out in a study of control samples from healthy donors and cancer patients. This clone was seen once. This CDR3 is also generated by other DNA sequences in the sample. The CDR3 length is 12 residues. The V segment lost 5 bases and the J segment 4 bases; nucleotides outside the gene matches: 1. The germline V gene encodes CDR1 SGHRS and CDR2 YFSETQ. The protocol was immunoSEQ multiplex PCR, while the TCRdb copy is restricted to in-frame clones and leaves out a portion. The table shows roughly 160,000 clones, with around 90% occurring only once. The sequencing input was blood. The chain carries TRBV5-1 and TRBJ2-3; 7 bases are shared with TRBD2. The receptor was isolated from a woman aged 25 to 45 in good health. CDR3 loop: CASSRGADTQYF. The CDR3 DNA reads TGCGCCAGCAGTCGGGGGGCAGATACGCAGTATTTT.